This is a list of T cell receptor beta chains from one sample in a study of cytomegalovirus exposure and HLA in healthy donors. Clones were read by immunoSEQ multiplex PCR, and TCRdb kept only the in-frame ones, dropping some. The sample consists of some 110,000 clones, roughly 80% of them appearing once. Sequences were obtained from PBMCs. The receptors derive from a man in his forties in good health and CMV-seronegative. The CDR3 runs from the conserved cysteine through the conserved F or W.

J	V	CDR3
TRBJ2-7	TRBV25-1	CASTVTGTYEQYF
TRBJ2-3	TRBV5-1	CASSSTGGGTDTQYF
TRBJ2-1	TRBV6-4	CASRPGQEYNEQFF
TRBJ2-3	TRBV10-1	CASSPSGGLTDTQYF
TRBJ1-6	TRBV19	CASSSLGGPHNSPLHF
TRBJ2-2	TRBV27	CASSSTGGANGELFF
TRBJ1-5	TRBV7-2	CASSLVGGYSNQPQHF
TRBJ1-2	TRBV5-1	CASSLGDAGYGYTF
TRBJ2-5	TRBV7-2	CASSLAAGRETQYF
TRBJ2-5	TRBV5-1	CASSLTSGAQETQYF
TRBJ2-1	TRBV6-5	CASSYSSRGEQFF
TRBJ2-1	TRBV28	CASSLTSGGRKQFF
TRBJ2-1	TRBV6-1	CASSRDSNNEQFF
TRBJ1-6	TRBV5-5	CASTGGGLLRNSPLHF
TRBJ2-7	TRBV18	CASSPSGGYYEQYF
TRBJ2-5	TRBV9	CASARGEANSRPQYF
TRBJ1-5	TRBV6-5	CASRPDAGVQPQHF
TRBJ1-6	TRBV9	CASSSGGGGQGGSPLHF
TRBJ1-5	TRBV5-1	CASSLGQGYNQPQHF
TRBJ2-5	TRBV7-2	CASSLGGLAGGKETQYF